Below are 32 T cell receptor beta chains sequenced from a single sample in a study of vaccination and CD4 T cells after COVID-19. These receptors are not linked to any known antigen. Stated treatment: roughly nine-day PBMC culture with coronavirus spike peptide pools or control peptides (ViraFEST assay). The Oncomine TCR Beta short-read assay generated sequence data from the DNA of cultured CD4+ T cells. TCRdb itself ran the PCR reads through MiXCR, one entry per CDR3 protein. The data contain several thousand distinct CDR3 sequences, around 66% of them singletons. Sequenced here: cultured CD4+ T cells from blood, sampled after SARS-CoV-2 vaccination. Source of these receptors: a human donor with COVID-19.

The CDR3: CASRRRAEGYTF. CDR3 sequence (DNA): TGTGCCAGTAGACGACGGGCCGAGGGCTACACCTTC. This chain connects TRBV19 to TRBJ1-2; D unresolved. This CDR3 contains 12 residues. Per germline, CDR1 LNHDA and CDR2 SQIVND (reference sequence). V was trimmed by 6 bases and J by 8 bases, leaving 13 bases between them.

This sequence joins TRBV5-6 and TRBJ2-5, with unresolved D. V was clipped by 0 bases and J by 5 bases, with 8 bases between them. The CDR3 runs 13 residues. Germline V gene lookup returns CDR1 SGHDT and CDR2 YYEEEE. CDR3 sequence reads: CASSLVLEETQYF. In nucleotides, the CDR3 is TGTGCCAGCAGCTTGGTGTTGGAGGAGACCCAGTACTTC.

The chain couples TRBV24-1 to TRBJ2-2; weak D call: TRBD1 (6 bases). V lost 5 bases and J lost 3, with 12 bases in between. The CDR3 runs to 15 residues. CDR1 and CDR2 (germline): KGHDR, SFDVKD. As DNA, the CDR3 is TGTGCCACCAGTGTTGAGGGGGTTGACACCGGGGAGCTGTTTTTT. This translates into CATSVEGVDTGELFF.

This clonotype occurred once. This chain uses TRBV6-1 with TRBJ1-1; D is unclear. Germline values: CDR1 MNHNS, CDR2 SASEGT. Trimming took 6 bases from V and 10 from J, leaving 12 bases between them. The CDR3 extends over 11 amino acids. The CDR3 nucleotides are TGTGCCAGCAGCCCAGGAGCTGGAGCTTTCTTT. It yields the protein CASSPGAGAFF.

The chain couples TRBV21-1 to TRBJ1-6. TRBV21-1 is described as a pseudogene. The CDR3 runs to 15 residues. The DNA for the CDR3 is TGTGCCAGCAGCGAAAGTAGCTCTGGCAATTCACCCCTCCACTTT. Residues: CASSESSSGNSPLHF.

This chain connects TRBV7-9 to TRBJ2-1, with 12 bases aligning to TRBD2. Trimming at V came to 5 bases and at J to 7 bases, leaving 9 bases not matched to a gene. The germline V gene has CDR1 SEHNR and CDR2 FQNEAQ (reference sequence). The CDR3 is 16 residues long. Here the CDR3 DNA reads TGTGCCAGCAGCCCATTGACTAGCGGGGGAGGAAATGAGCAGTTCTTC. Protein: CASSPLTSGGGNEQFF.

The chain uses TRBV19 and TRBJ1-1; no firm D call. Germline V gene data show CDR1 as LNHDA and CDR2 as SQIVND (reference sequence). V shed 3 bases and J shed 1 base, with 12 bases lying between them. CDR3 length: 15 residues. The DNA of the CDR3 is TGTGCCAGTAGTATGTCAGCCCTCGGGAACACTGAAGCTTTCTTT. It translates to CASSMSALGNTEAFF.

V gene TRBV20-1 combines with J gene TRBJ1-1, with 7 bases aligning to TRBD1. The CDR3 spans 16 residues. Trimming took 0 bases from V and 0 from J; bases not matched to a gene: 7. Germline CDR1 is DFQATT and CDR2 is SNEGSKA (reference sequence). The CDR3 is CSARDPGTAMNTEAFF. CDR3 DNA sequence: TGCAGTGCTAGAGATCCCGGGACAGCTATGAACACTGAAGCTTTCTTT.

The chain recombines TRBV19 with TRBJ1-6; 9 nucleotides line up with TRBD1. Germline lookup yields CDR1 LNHDA and CDR2 SQIVND (reference sequence). Unmatched junction bases numbered 8, after V lost 5 bases and J lost 6 bases. The CDR3 has 16 residues. This chain's CDR3 is CASSPQGAEINSPLHF. DNA of the CDR3: TGTGCCAGTAGTCCACAGGGGGCTGAAATTAATTCACCCCTCCACTTT.

The chain links TRBV7-2 to TRBJ1-1; D gene unclear. V gave up 5 bases and J gave up 11 bases, with 9 bases separating them. The CDR3 length is 10 residues. Looked up from germline, CDR1 is SGHTA and CDR2 is FQGNSA. The CDR3 DNA is TGTGCCAGCAGCCAGCGGACGGCTTTCTTT. This encodes CASSQRTAFF.

J is TRBJ2-7 and V is TRBV6-5, with a possible D match to TRBD2 (5 bases). CDR3 size: 14 residues. Germline V gives CDR1 MNHEY, CDR2 SVGAGI. The V and J ends lost 2 bases and 3 bases respectively, with 11 bases between them. The DNA of the CDR3 is TGTGCCAGCAGTTACAGGGAGTTCGGCTACGAGCAGTACTTC. This gives the protein CASSYREFGYEQYF.

This CDR3 is CSAPRGTGGYTF. For the CDR3, the DNA is TGCAGTGCCCCACGCGGGACAGGCGGCTACACCTTC. The chain employs TRBV20-1 and TRBJ1-2; 8 bases are shared with TRBD1. Unmatched junction bases numbered 8, after V lost 6 bases and J lost 8 bases. Looked up from germline, CDR1 is DFQATT and CDR2 is SNEGSKA (reference sequence). The CDR3 runs 12 residues.

J is TRBJ1-1 and V is TRBV19; no reliable D call. The germline V gene encodes CDR1 LNHDA and CDR2 SQIVND (reference sequence). The V gene lost 9 bases and the J gene lost 0 bases, with 20 bases spanning the gap. The CDR3 spans 16 residues. CDR3: CARTLREEVMNTEAFF. CDR3 in DNA: TGTGCCAGGACGTTGAGGGAGGAGGTCATGAACACTGAAGCTTTCTTT.

The chain combines TRBV6-2 or TRBV6-3 with TRBJ1-1, with TRBD1 matching over 8 bases. CDR3 length: 13 residues. Germline-derived CDR1 and CDR2 are MNHEY and SVGEGT. V dropped 5 bases and J dropped 7; count of bases not matched to a gene: 6. The CDR3: CASSRQGRFEAFF. CDR3 nucleotide sequence: TGTGCCAGCAGTCGACAGGGGCGGTTTGAAGCTTTCTTT.

This clonotype has only a few counts. The chain couples TRBV15 to TRBJ2-1, with D possibly being TRBD2 (6 bases). Between the trimmed V and J ends, which lost 0 bases and 9 bases, there was a span of 12 bases. Germline V gives CDR1 LNHNV, CDR2 YYDKDF (reference sequence). There are 14 residues in the CDR3. The CDR3 here is CATSRERRGGEQFF. The DNA for the CDR3 is TGTGCCACCAGCAGAGAGAGGAGGGGAGGTGAGCAGTTCTTC.

The rearrangement links TRBV6-1 to TRBJ2-5; 12 bases align to TRBD2. Germline V gene lookup returns CDR1 MNHNS and CDR2 SASEGT. The junction had 6 bases not matched to a gene; V was cut back by 8 bases and J by 5 bases. The CDR3 runs 14 residues. CDR3 sequence reads: CASSSGGAGETQYF. The CDR3 DNA sequence: TGTGCCAGCTCTAGCGGGGGGGCAGGGGAGACCCAGTACTTC.

The chain combines TRBV6-5 with TRBJ1-5, with 7 nucleotides matching TRBD1. The CDR3 length is 15 residues. Germline V gene lookup returns CDR1 MNHEY and CDR2 SVGAGI. V was pared by 2 bases and J by 2 bases, with 3 bases of the junction left unmatched. CDR3 in DNA: TGTGCCAGCAGTTACACGACAGGGCGCAATCAGCCCCAGCATTTT. The encoded protein is CASSYTTGRNQPQHF.

On this clonotype itself: A much more abundant neighbour one base away suggests this may be a read error. This chain joins TRBV6-1 and TRBJ1-6; 7 bases agree with TRBD1. Germline-derived CDR1 and CDR2 are MNHNS and SASEGT. The V gene end was trimmed by 6 bases and the J gene end by 8 bases; junction bases not matched to a gene: 10. The CDR3 is made up of 15 amino acids. CDR3 nucleotide sequence: TGTGCCAGCAGAAGGGACAGCGGACATGATTCACCCCTCCACTTT. Its translation is CASRRDSGHDSPLHF.

The rearrangement links TRBV7-2 to TRBJ1-3, with no clear D. CDR3 size: 15 residues. Germline CDR1 and CDR2: SGHTA and FQGNSA. Between the trimmed V and J ends, which lost 7 bases and 0 bases, there was a span of 13 bases. CDR3: CASTRVDFSGNTIYF. The CDR3 nucleotides read TGTGCCAGCACCAGAGTAGATTTCTCTGGAAACACCATATATTTT.

V and J are TRBV6-4 and TRBJ2-3; D possibly corresponds to TRBD1 (6 bases). This CDR3 comprises 13 residues. Germline assignment: CDR1 MRHNA and CDR2 SNTAGT. Trimming left V 3 bases short and J 4 bases short, with 8 bases between. CDR3 nucleotide sequence: TGTGCCAGCAGTGATTACAGGGCAGATACGCAGTATTTT. Translation: CASSDYRADTQYF.

This chain links TRBV2 with TRBJ2-5; D uncertain. The CDR3 loop spans 12 amino acids. The V and J ends lost 5 bases and 2 bases respectively, with 6 bases between them. Germline CDR1 and CDR2: SNHLY and FYNNEI. CDR3 sequence reads: CASSRAQETQYF. The CDR3, as DNA: TGTGCCAGCAGTCGCGCGCAAGAGACCCAGTACTTC.

The genes are TRBV6-1 and TRBJ1-5; TRBD1 matches at 8 bases. CDR3 length: 13 amino acids. Per germline, CDR1 MNHNS and CDR2 SASEGT. After removal of 8 bases from V and 7 bases from J, the junction contained 7 bases not matched to a gene. This CDR3 reads CASSDRDRQPQHF. The CDR3 DNA follows: TGTGCCAGCTCGGACAGGGACCGACAGCCCCAGCATTTT.

To note about this clonotype: Mismatch with germline at one junction end may stem from a read error. This sequence joins TRBV7-7 and TRBJ2-7, with 9 bases matching TRBD1. The germline CDR1 and CDR2 sequences are SSHAT and FNYEAQ (reference sequence). The CDR3 consists of 14 residues. The CDR3 coding sequence is TGTGCTAGCAGCCCCGGGACAGGGTTCAGCGAGCAGTACTTC. Translating gives CASSPGTGFSEQYF.

The rearrangement uses TRBV7-2 and TRBJ1-5; D might be TRBD1 (6 bases). The CDR3 is made up of 15 amino acids. Germline values: CDR1 SGHTA, CDR2 FQGNSA. Trimming pared 6 bases from V and 0 bases from J, leaving 12 bases between. The CDR3: CASRPSGASNQPQHF. Written as DNA, the CDR3 is TGTGCCAGCAGACCTTCAGGGGCTAGCAATCAGCCCCAGCATTTT.

This clonotype has a handful of counts. V and J are TRBV20-1 and TRBJ1-5; 9 nucleotides align to TRBD1. This CDR3 contains 14 residues. V gave up 5 bases and J gave up 4 bases; unmatched junction bases: 6. The germline CDR1 and CDR2 sequences are DFQATT and SNEGSKA (reference sequence). CDR3 sequence: CSAGTGLGNQPQHF. CDR3 in DNA: TGCAGTGCTGGGACAGGGCTAGGGAATCAGCCCCAGCATTTT.

The J gene is TRBJ2-7, the V gene TRBV6-1; possibly TRBD1 for D (5 bases). The CDR3 consists of 11 residues. V lost 5 bases, J lost 3 bases, and 5 bases lay in between. Per germline, CDR1 MNHNS and CDR2 SASEGT. The CDR3 is CASSRGYEQYF. The DNA of the CDR3 is TGTGCCAGCAGTAGGGGCTACGAGCAGTACTTC.

The table lists this clonotype with a count of one. V usage is TRBV15 and J usage is TRBJ2-1; D not certain. V was pared by 4 bases and J by 5 bases, with 12 bases between. Germline V gives CDR1 LNHNV, CDR2 YYDKDF (reference sequence). The CDR3 contains 14 residues. The CDR3 protein is CATSTRTGHNEQFF. DNA for the CDR3: TGTGCCACCAGCACCCGGACCGGGCACAATGAGCAGTTCTTC. The whole variable domain, filled in from reference TRBV15 and TRBJ2-1, reads DAMVIQNPRYQVTQFGKPVTLSCSQTLNHNVMYWYQQKSSQAPKLLFHYYDKDFNNEADTPDNFQSRRPNTSFCFLDIRSPGLGDTAMYLCATSTRTGHNEQFFGPGTRLTVL.

The chain is built from TRBV6-1 and TRBJ1-1, with 10 bases fitting TRBD1. This CDR3 comprises 19 residues. Germline loops: CDR1 MNHNS, CDR2 SASEGT. Trimming at V came to 5 bases and at J to 0 bases, leaving 15 bases not matched to a gene. The CDR3 reads CASSRSGTGAGGMNTEAFF. The CDR3 DNA reads as TGTGCCAGCAGTCGATCCGGGACAGGGGCTGGTGGGATGAACACTGAAGCTTTCTTT.

This chain links TRBV20-1 with TRBJ1-2, with 7 bases matching TRBD1. The CDR3 is 12 residues long. Trimming took 6 bases from V and 5 from J; bases not matched to a gene: 6. In germline, CDR1 is DFQATT, CDR2 SNEGSKA (reference sequence). This chain's CDR3 is CSAPTGKYGYTF. The CDR3 nucleotides are TGCAGTGCCCCGACAGGGAAGTATGGCTACACCTTC.

The CDR3, as DNA: TGTGCCAGCAGTTACGATCGGTCCTACGGTAATTCACCCCTCCACTTT. Translated, it gives CASSYDRSYGNSPLHF. This rearrangement joins TRBV6-2 or TRBV6-3 to TRBJ1-6, with D uncertain. This CDR3 is built from 16 residues. Looked up from germline, CDR1 is MNHEY and CDR2 is SVGEGT. V was shortened by 2 bases and J by 6 bases, with 14 bases between the two germline ends.

CDR3 DNA sequence: TGTGCCAGCAGCTCACCGCTGGGACGCCTAACCACAGATACGCAGTATTTT. Translation gives CASSSPLGRLTTDTQYF. The chain employs TRBV11-3 and TRBJ2-3, with D perhaps TRBD1 or TRBD2 (5 bases each). The CDR3 has 17 amino acids. The germline V gene has CDR1 SGHNT and CDR2 YENEEA. Trimming shortened V by 4 bases and J by 2 bases, and 19 bases separated the two germline ends.

This clonotype appeared a few times. The chain has TRBV20-1 and TRBJ2-3, with 9 positions matching TRBD1. V dropped 0 bases and J dropped 3; count of bases not matched to a gene: 7. Germline CDR1 and CDR2: DFQATT and SNEGSKA (reference sequence). CDR3 length: 16 residues. Here the CDR3 reads CSARDLGTGRTDTQYF. DNA for the CDR3: TGCAGTGCTAGAGATTTGGGGACAGGGAGGACAGATACGCAGTATTTT.